A few counts support the clone carrying this TCR beta chain. Its target is unknown. Deletions cut 0 bases from V and 0 bases from J, with 10 bases between. Germline V gene lookup returns CDR1 SGHRS and CDR2 YFSETQ. This CDR3 contains 15 residues. This sample was taken from a study of CD4+ T cells in melanoma. General study points: A reported correlation linked neoantigen-specific CD4+ T cells to CD8+, macrophage and B cell function.

Assay used: immunoSEQ multiplex PCR; TCRdb lists only in-frame clones, some missing. The sample lists about 14,000 clones; about 70% were seen once. Material: cells from a culture (not recorded whether cultured in vitro). The gene calls are TRBV5-1 and TRBJ2-7; D is perhaps TRBD1 (6 bases). The receptor comes from a human donor with melanoma. This chain's CDR3 is CASSLAGTSSYEQYF. CDR3 DNA sequence: TGCGCCAGCAGCTTGGCCGGGACAAGCTCCTACGAGCAGTACTTC.